Listed here are 24 T cell receptor beta chains from one sample, sequenced in a study of CD8 T cells in Susac syndrome. Random hexamers were used to reverse transcribe the RNA input (about 0.5 to 1 ug). One entry per CDR3 protein, called by TCRdb with MiXCR from the immunoSEQ multiplex PCR reads. Counted here are approximately 140,000 distinct CDR3 sequences, roughly 96% occurring once; the ten biggest clones make up about 0.11%. Specimen: CD4+ T cells from PBMCs. The receptor set was obtained from a human donor with multiple sclerosis.

CDR3 coding DNA: TGTGCCTGGAGTGGAAGGGTTGGAACTGAAGCTTTCTTT. It translates to CAWSGRVGTEAFF. This chain connects TRBV30 to TRBJ1-1; D unresolved. V gave up 1 base and J gave up 5 bases, with 11 bases separating them. Looked up from germline, CDR1 is GTSNPN and CDR2 is SVGIG (reference sequence). The CDR3 spans 13 residues.

The count of this clonotype is one. CDR3 in DNA: TGTGCCAGCAGCCAGGACAGGGCCAGGGCACCCCTCCACTTT. Amino acid sequence: CASSQDRARAPLHF. The chain joins TRBV3-1 to TRBJ1-6; 8 positions match TRBD1. Per germline, CDR1 LGHDT and CDR2 YNNKEL (reference sequence). Trimming removed 3 bases from V and 11 bases from J; junction bases left unmatched: 6. The CDR3 contains 14 residues.

This rearrangement joins TRBV6-4 to TRBJ1-2, with D maybe TRBD1 (5 bases). With 0 bases removed from V and 7 bases from J, the gap between germline ends came to 12 bases. Germline lookup yields CDR1 MRHNA and CDR2 SNTAGT. The CDR3 has 14 amino acids. This chain's CDR3 is CASSDSGRASGYTF. The CDR3 DNA reads as TGTGCCAGCAGTGACTCGGGCAGGGCGAGTGGCTACACCTTC.

V usage is TRBV25-1 and J usage is TRBJ2-2; 9 bases agree with TRBD1. CDR3 size: 15 residues. From germline, CDR1 is MGHDK and CDR2 SYGVNS. The ends lost 4 bases at V and 6 bases at J; junction bases unmatched: 6. The CDR3 nucleotides are TGTGCCAGCAGTGTCGGTGACAGGGGGGCCGGGGAGCTGTTTTTT. Protein sequence: CASSVGDRGAGELFF.

This chain joins TRBV5-1 and TRBJ2-7, with 9 bases aligning to TRBD1. V was clipped by 3 bases and J by 6 bases; unmatched bases: 7. In germline, CDR1 is SGHRS, CDR2 YFSETQ. The CDR3 covers 14 residues. In DNA form, the CDR3 reads TGCGCCAGCAGCTCGCCGGGACAGGGAGGCGAGCAGTACTTC. It translates to CASSSPGQGGEQYF.

The chain carries TRBV18 and TRBJ2-1; no clear D. CDR3 length equals 15 residues. Per germline, CDR1 KGHSH and CDR2 LQKENI. V lost 4 bases and J 3 bases, leaving 13 bases between the germline ends. In DNA form, the CDR3 reads TGTGCCAGCTCACGAACCGGGTCCTACTACAATGAGCAGTTCTTC. Its translation is CASSRTGSYYNEQFF.

This clonotype occurred once. V and J are TRBV24-1 and TRBJ2-2, with D unresolved. V was pared by 2 bases and J by 0 bases, with 9 bases between. Germline assignment: CDR1 KGHDR and CDR2 SFDVKD. There are 16 residues in the CDR3. Here the CDR3 reads CATSDSGRANTGELFF. CDR3 nucleotide sequence: TGTGCCACCAGTGATTCTGGACGGGCGAACACCGGGGAGCTGTTTTTT.

This CDR3 reads CASSLTLGLSYEQYF. The CDR3 DNA reads as TGTGCCAGCAGTTTAACCCTAGGACTCTCCTACGAGCAGTACTTC. The rearrangement joins TRBV12-3 or TRBV12-4 to TRBJ2-7; tentative D call: TRBD2 (5 bases). The CDR3 has 15 residues. The ends were cut back, 2 bases at V and 0 bases at J, with 11 bases in the middle.

The rearrangement uses TRBV5-1 and TRBJ2-1, with D possibly TRBD1 on 5 matching bases. The CDR3 has 15 residues. V was pared by 0 bases and J by 7 bases, with 14 bases between. The germline V gene encodes CDR1 SGHRS and CDR2 YFSETQ. CDR3 in amino acids: CASSLVQGVRNEQFF. The DNA of the CDR3 is TGCGCCAGCAGCTTGGTTCAGGGTGTTAGGAATGAGCAGTTCTTC.

The CDR3 reads CASNFGTGVYGHTEAFF. Written as DNA, the CDR3 is TGTGCCAGCAATTTCGGGACAGGGGTTTATGGACACACTGAAGCTTTCTTT. The chain has TRBV9 and TRBJ1-1, with TRBD1 matching over 10 bases. Germline V gene data show CDR1 as SGDLS and CDR2 as YYNGEE. This CDR3 has 17 residues. V lost 6 bases, J lost 3 bases, and 14 bases stayed unmatched.

The rearrangement joins TRBV27 to TRBJ2-7, with 9 bases that match TRBD2. CDR1 is MNHEY, CDR2 SMNVEV, per germline (reference sequence). Losses at the gene ends were 6 bases for V and 5 bases for J; bases not matched to a gene: 11. The CDR3 is 15 amino acids. The CDR3 reads CASRWRGGGVDEQYF. The CDR3 DNA reads TGTGCCAGCAGATGGCGGGGGGGCGGAGTAGACGAGCAGTACTTC.

The V gene is TRBV7-9, the J gene TRBJ2-1; TRBD2 might be the D (5 bases). Trimming stripped 6 bases from V and 8 bases from J, with 14 bases between. In germline, CDR1 is SEHNR, CDR2 FQNEAQ (reference sequence). The CDR3 totals 13 residues. This chain's CDR3 is CASSTLAIYEQFF. The DNA for the CDR3 is TGTGCCAGCAGTACCTTAGCGATCTATGAGCAGTTCTTC. The full variable domain, rest sourced from reference TRBV7-9 and TRBJ2-1, is DTGVSQNPRHKITKRGQNVTFRCDPISEHNRLYWYRQTLGQGPEFLTYFQNEAQLEKSRLLSDRFSAERPKGSFSTLEIQRTEQGDSAMYLCASSTLAIYEQFFGPGTRLTVL.

The chain is built from TRBV20-1 and TRBJ1-2, with 7 bases matching TRBD1. J was trimmed by 8 bases and V by 0 bases; bases with no gene match: 15. The CDR3 is 16 residues long. Germline lookup yields CDR1 DFQATT and CDR2 SNEGSKA (reference sequence). The chain's CDR3 is CSARDWVGRGPGGYTF. CDR3 DNA sequence: TGCAGTGCTAGAGATTGGGTGGGGAGGGGGCCAGGCGGCTACACCTTC.

This chain joins TRBV20-1 and TRBJ1-5; possibly TRBD1 for D (6 bases). Trimming shortened V by 5 bases and J by 4 bases, and 12 bases separated the two germline ends. The CDR3 runs to 13 residues. CDR1 and CDR2 (germline): DFQATT, SNEGSKA (reference sequence). CDR3 sequence (DNA): TGCAGTGCTGGCGGGACACCGAATCAGCCCCAGCATTTT. Protein: CSAGGTPNQPQHF.

The chain employs TRBV20-1 and TRBJ2-7, with D possibly TRBD1 on 5 matching bases. The CDR3 is 16 residues long. V gave up 0 bases and J gave up 2 bases, with 17 bases separating them. CDR1 DFQATT and CDR2 SNEGSKA come from the germline V gene (reference sequence). As DNA, the CDR3 is TGCAGTGCTAGAGATGACAGAAAGACGTCAACCTACGAGCAGTACTTC. This gives the protein CSARDDRKTSTYEQYF.

The chain couples TRBV24-1 to TRBJ2-1; 9 bases line up with TRBD1. CDR1 and CDR2 (germline): KGHDR, SFDVKD. V dropped 4 bases and J dropped 9; count of bases not matched to a gene: 9. The CDR3 is 15 amino acids. The CDR3 region is CATSDNRGLSIEQFF. CDR3 in DNA: TGTGCCACCAGTGACAACAGGGGGCTGAGTATTGAGCAGTTCTTC.

The chain employs TRBV15 and TRBJ2-5; D ambiguous. The CDR3 totals 15 residues. Germline assignment: CDR1 LNHNV and CDR2 YYDKDF (reference sequence). V was pared by 0 bases and J by 5 bases, with 13 bases between. CDR3 sequence (DNA): TGTGCCACCAGCAGAGATCAGGCGGAAGGGGAGACCCAGTACTTC. Translating it yields CATSRDQAEGETQYF.

V usage is TRBV24-1 and J usage is TRBJ1-4; D remains ambiguous. V shed 7 bases and J shed 6 bases, with 5 bases lying between them. The CDR3 is 11 residues long. The germline gives CDR1 KGHDR, CDR2 SFDVKD. The CDR3 DNA reads TGTGCCACCAGCCTGGATGAAAAACTGTTTTTT. This codes for CATSLDEKLFF.

The CDR3 reads CSAQRTSGLSYEQYF. The CDR3 nucleotides are TGCAGTGCTCAACGCACTAGCGGGCTTTCCTACGAGCAGTACTTC. This chain joins TRBV20-1 and TRBJ2-7; TRBD2 aligns across 9 bases. Germline V gives CDR1 DFQATT, CDR2 SNEGSKA (reference sequence). The CDR3 runs to 15 residues. Germline trimming cut 5 bases from V and 1 base from J; bases unmatched to any gene: 9.

J is TRBJ1-5 and V is TRBV9; D unclear. This CDR3 has 15 amino acids. The V end was cut by 1 base, the J end by 6 bases, with 14 bases between. Germline V gene lookup returns CDR1 SGDLS and CDR2 YYNGEE. CDR3 DNA sequence: TGTGCCAGCAGCGTATCCACCGGGTCCGGTCAGCCCCAGCATTTT. As protein: CASSVSTGSGQPQHF.

This sequence joins TRBV29-1 and TRBJ1-1; possible D gene TRBD1, 5 bases. Germline V gene data show CDR1 as SQVTM and CDR2 as ANQGSEA. The CDR3 is 13 amino acids. The V end lost 5 bases, the J end lost 0 bases, and 10 bases lay between the germline ends. Here the CDR3 DNA reads TGCAGCGTTATGCAGGGAATGAACACTGAAGCTTTCTTT. Amino acids: CSVMQGMNTEAFF. The full variable domain, in which reference TRBV29-1 and TRBJ1-1 provide the parts outside the CDR3, is SAVISQKPSRDICQRGTSLTIQCQVDSQVTMMFWYRQQPGQSLTLIATANQGSEATYESGFVIDKFPISRPNLTFSTLTVSNMSPEDSSIYLCSVMQGMNTEAFFGQGTRLTVV.

The J gene is TRBJ2-1, the V gene TRBV20-1; 10 bases map to TRBD2. Germline values: CDR1 DFQATT, CDR2 SNEGSKA (reference sequence). The CDR3 sequence is 15 residues long. V shed 3 bases and J 9 bases; nucleotides not matched to a gene: 11. CDR3 in DNA: TGCAGTGCTAGTGCCGGGACTAGCGACTTCCGTGAGCAGTTCTTC. Residues: CSASAGTSDFREQFF.

The V call is TRBV25-1, the J call TRBJ2-5; 7 positions match TRBD1. With V trimmed by 4 bases and J by 4 bases, 0 bases remained unmatched. This CDR3 has 12 residues. Germline loops: CDR1 MGHDK, CDR2 SYGVNS. CDR3 DNA: TGTGCCAGCAGTGGACAGGGAGAGACCCAGTACTTC. Residues: CASSGQGETQYF.

The chain employs TRBV5-4 and TRBJ2-5; 8 bases agree with TRBD2. Trimming cost V 4 bases and J 5 bases; bases outside gene matches: 13. Germline values: CDR1 SGHNT, CDR2 YYREEE (reference sequence). CDR3 length: 16 residues. The CDR3 loop reads CASSVNTGLVGETQYF. The CDR3 nucleotides read TGTGCCAGCAGCGTAAATACGGGACTAGTTGGGGAGACCCAGTACTTC.